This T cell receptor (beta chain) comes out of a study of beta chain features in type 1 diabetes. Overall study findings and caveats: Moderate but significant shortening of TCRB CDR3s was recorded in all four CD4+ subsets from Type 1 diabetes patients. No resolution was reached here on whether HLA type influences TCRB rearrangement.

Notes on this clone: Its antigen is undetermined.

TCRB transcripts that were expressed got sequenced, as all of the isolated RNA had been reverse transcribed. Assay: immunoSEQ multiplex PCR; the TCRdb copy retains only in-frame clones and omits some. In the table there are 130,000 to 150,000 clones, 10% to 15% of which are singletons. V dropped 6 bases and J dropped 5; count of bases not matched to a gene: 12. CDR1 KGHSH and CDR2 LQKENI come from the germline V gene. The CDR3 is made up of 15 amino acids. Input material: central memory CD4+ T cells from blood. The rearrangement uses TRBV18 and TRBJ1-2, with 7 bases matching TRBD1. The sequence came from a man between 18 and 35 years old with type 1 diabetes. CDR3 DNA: TGTGCCAGCTCCATGGGCACAGGGGACTTTTATGGCTACACCTTC. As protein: CASSMGTGDFYGYTF. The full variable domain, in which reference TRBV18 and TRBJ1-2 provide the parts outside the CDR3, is NAGVMQNPRHLVRRRGQEARLRCSPMKGHSHVYWYRQLPEEGLKFMVYLQKENIIDESGMPKERFSAEFPKEGPSILRIQQVVRGDSAAYFCASSMGTGDFYGYTFGSGTRLTVV.